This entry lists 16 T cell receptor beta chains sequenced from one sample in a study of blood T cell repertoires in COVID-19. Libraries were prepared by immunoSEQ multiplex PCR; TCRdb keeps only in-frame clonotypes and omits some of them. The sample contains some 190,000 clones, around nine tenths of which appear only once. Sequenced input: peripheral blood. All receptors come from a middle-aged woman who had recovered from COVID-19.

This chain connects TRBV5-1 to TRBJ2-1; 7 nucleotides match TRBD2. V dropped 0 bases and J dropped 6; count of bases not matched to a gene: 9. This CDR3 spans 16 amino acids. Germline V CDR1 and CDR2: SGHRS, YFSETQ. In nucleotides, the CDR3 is TGCGCCAGCAGCTTGGTCGGGGGGTCGTCGCTCAATGAGCAGTTCTTC. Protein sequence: CASSLVGGSSLNEQFF.

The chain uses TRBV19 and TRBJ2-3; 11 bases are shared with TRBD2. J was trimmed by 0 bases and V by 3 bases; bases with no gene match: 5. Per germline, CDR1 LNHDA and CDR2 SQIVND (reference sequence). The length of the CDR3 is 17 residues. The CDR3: CASSIWRTSGSTDTQYF. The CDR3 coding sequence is TGTGCCAGTAGTATCTGGAGGACTAGCGGGAGCACAGATACGCAGTATTTT.

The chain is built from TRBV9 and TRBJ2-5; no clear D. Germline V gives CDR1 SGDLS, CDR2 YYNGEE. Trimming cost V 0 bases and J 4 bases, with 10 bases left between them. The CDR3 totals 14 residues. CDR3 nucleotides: TGTGCCAGCAGCGTAGAACTCCCTGGAGAGACCCAGTACTTC. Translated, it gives CASSVELPGETQYF.

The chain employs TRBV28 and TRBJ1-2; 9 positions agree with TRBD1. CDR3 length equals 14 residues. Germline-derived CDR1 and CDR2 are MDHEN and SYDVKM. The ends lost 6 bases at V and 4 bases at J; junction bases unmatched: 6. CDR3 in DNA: TGTGCCAGCAGGCCGACGGACAGGGGCTATGGCTACACCTTC. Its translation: CASRPTDRGYGYTF.

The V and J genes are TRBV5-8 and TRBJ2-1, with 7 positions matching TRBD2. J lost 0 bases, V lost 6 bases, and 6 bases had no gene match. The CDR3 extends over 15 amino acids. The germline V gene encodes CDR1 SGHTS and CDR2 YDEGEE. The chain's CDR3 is CASTSGTTSYNEQFF. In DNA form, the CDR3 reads TGTGCCAGCACCTCAGGGACTACCTCCTACAATGAGCAGTTCTTC.

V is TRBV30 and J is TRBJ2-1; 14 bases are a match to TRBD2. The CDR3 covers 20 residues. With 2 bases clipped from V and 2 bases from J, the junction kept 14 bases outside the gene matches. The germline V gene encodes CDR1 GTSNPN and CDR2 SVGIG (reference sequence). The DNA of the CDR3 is TGTGCCTGGAGTCGCCTCCCGGGACTAGCGGGAGACGAGCCCTACAATGAGCAGTTCTTC. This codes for CAWSRLPGLAGDEPYNEQFF.

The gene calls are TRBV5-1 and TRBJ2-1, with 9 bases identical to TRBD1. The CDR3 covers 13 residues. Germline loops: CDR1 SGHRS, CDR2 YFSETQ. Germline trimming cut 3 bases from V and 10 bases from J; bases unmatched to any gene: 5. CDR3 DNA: TGCGCCAGCAGCTCGGGACAGGGACGGGAGCAGTTCTTC. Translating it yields CASSSGQGREQFF.

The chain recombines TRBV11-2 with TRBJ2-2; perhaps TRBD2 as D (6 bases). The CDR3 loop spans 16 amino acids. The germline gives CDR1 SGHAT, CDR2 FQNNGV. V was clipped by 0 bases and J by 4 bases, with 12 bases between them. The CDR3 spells CASSLDPALATGELFF. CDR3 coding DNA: TGTGCCAGCAGCTTAGATCCGGCACTAGCCACCGGGGAGCTGTTTTTT.

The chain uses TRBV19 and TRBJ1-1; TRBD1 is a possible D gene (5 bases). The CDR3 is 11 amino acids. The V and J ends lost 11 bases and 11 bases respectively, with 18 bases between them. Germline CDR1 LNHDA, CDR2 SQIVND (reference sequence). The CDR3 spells CALRTRDSAFF. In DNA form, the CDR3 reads TGTGCCCTCCGGACCCGGGACTCCGCTTTCTTT. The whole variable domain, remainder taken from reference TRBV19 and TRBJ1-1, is DGGITQSPKYLFRKEGQNVTLSCEQNLNHDAMYWYRQDPGQGLRLIYYSQIVNDFQKGDIAEGYSVSREKKESFPLTVTSAQKNPTAFYLCALRTRDSAFFGQGTRLTVV.

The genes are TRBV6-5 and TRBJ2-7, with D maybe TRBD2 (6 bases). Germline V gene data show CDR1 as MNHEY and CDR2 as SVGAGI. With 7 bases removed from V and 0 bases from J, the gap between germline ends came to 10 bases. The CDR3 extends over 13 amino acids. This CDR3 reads CASNGGDSYEQYF. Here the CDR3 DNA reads TGTGCCAGCAATGGCGGGGACTCCTACGAGCAGTACTTC.

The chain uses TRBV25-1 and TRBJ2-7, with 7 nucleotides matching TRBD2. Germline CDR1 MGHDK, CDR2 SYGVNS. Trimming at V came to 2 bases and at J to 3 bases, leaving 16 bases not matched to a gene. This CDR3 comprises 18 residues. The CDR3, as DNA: TGTGCCAGCAGTGAAAGGCTAGCGGAAGACGCGGACTACTACGAGCAGTACTTC. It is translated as CASSERLAEDADYYEQYF.

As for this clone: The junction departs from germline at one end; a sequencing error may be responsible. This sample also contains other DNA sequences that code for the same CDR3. CDR3 in amino acids: CASSIGQGSVSSPLHF. DNA of the CDR3: TGTGCCAGTAGTATAGGACAGGGAAGCGTGTCTTCACCCCTCCATTTT. The chain combines TRBV19 with TRBJ1-6; 7 bases line up with TRBD1. Germline assignment: CDR1 LNHDA and CDR2 SQIVND (reference sequence). This CDR3 contains 16 residues.

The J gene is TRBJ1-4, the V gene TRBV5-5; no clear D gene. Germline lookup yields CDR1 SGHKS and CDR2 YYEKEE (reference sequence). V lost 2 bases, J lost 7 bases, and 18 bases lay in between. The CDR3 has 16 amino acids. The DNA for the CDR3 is TGTGCCAGCAGCTTCCCGGCGGCCGAAGGAGGTGAAAAACTGTTTTTT. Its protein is CASSFPAAEGGEKLFF.

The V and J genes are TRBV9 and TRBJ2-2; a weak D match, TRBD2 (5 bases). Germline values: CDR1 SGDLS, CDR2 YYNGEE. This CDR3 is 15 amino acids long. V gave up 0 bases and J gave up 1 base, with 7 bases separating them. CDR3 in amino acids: CASSVGSVNTGELFF. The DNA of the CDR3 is TGTGCCAGCAGCGTAGGTAGCGTGAACACCGGGGAGCTGTTTTTT.

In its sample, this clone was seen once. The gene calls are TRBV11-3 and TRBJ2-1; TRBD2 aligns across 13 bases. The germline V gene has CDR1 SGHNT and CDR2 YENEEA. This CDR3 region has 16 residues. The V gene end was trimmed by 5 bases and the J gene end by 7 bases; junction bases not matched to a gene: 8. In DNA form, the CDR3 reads TGTGCCAGCAGCCCCCACTGGACTAGCGGGAGTAATGAGCAGTTCTTC. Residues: CASSPHWTSGSNEQFF.

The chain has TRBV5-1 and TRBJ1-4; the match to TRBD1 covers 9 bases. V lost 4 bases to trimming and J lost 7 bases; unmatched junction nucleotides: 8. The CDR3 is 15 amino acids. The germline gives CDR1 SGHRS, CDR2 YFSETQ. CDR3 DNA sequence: TGCGCCAGCAGCACCCAACAGGGGGCAGGTGAAAAACTGTTTTTT. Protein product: CASSTQQGAGEKLFF.